The rows below give T cell receptor beta chains drawn from one sample of a study of radiation and T cells in renal cell carcinoma. TCRdb's table, derived via immunoSEQ multiplex PCR, lists solely in-frame clones and lacks some. The sample includes more than 95,000 clones, 81% of them seen just once. The input for sequencing was blood, taken from a patient whose treatment included radiotherapy and nephrectomy. These receptor sequences come from a man between 50 and 59 years old with renal cell carcinoma. Both conserved end residues are part of each CDR3. The D gene is left open where the match is weak. Expanded clones get a size class; other rows say once, few or many, or leave the size out.

d_gene	v_gene	abundance	j_gene	CDR3nt	CDR3aa
-	TRBV5-1	-	TRBJ2-7	TGCGCCAGCAGCTTGGCCAGGGCGTCACCGGGGGAGCAGTACTTC	CASSLARASPGEQYF
-	TRBV18	few	TRBJ1-2	TGTGCCAGCTCGCCCCTCAGTCGTGGCTACACCTTC	CASSPLSRGYTF
TRBD1	TRBV25-1	-	TRBJ2-5	TGTGCCAGCAGTGAATCGGGGCAGGGGGCGGAGACCCAGTACTTC	CASSESGQGAETQYF
-	TRBV7-7	once	TRBJ2-5	TGTGCTAGCAGCTTAGATAGGCAAGAGACCCAGTACTTC	CASSLDRQETQYF
TRBD1	TRBV4-1	-	TRBJ1-5	TGCGCCAGCAGCCAATTACAGGGGGTCGGGAGCAATCAGCCCCAGCATTTT	CASSQLQGVGSNQPQHF
-	TRBV10-3	-	TRBJ1-2	TGTGCCATCAGTGCGGAAGGACAGTTTGGCTACACCTTC	CAISAEGQFGYTF
TRBD1	TRBV5-6	-	TRBJ2-3	TGTGCCAGCAACCAGCCACCCCGGGACAGGGGACCAGATACGCAGTATTTT	CASNQPPRDRGPDTQYF
-	TRBV18	-	TRBJ2-5	TGTGCCAGCTCACCTACGATTCAAGAGACCCAGTACTTC	CASSPTIQETQYF
-	TRBV27	-	TRBJ2-4	TGTGCCAGCAGTTTAACCCTCCCGGGGCAGGGGATTGTAGCCAAAAACATTCAGTACTTC	CASSLTLPGQGIVAKNIQYF
-	TRBV14	-	TRBJ2-7	TGTGCCAGCAGCCAAGCGTCTCGGAATACCTACGAGCAGTACTTC	CASSQASRNTYEQYF
-	TRBV7-2	-	TRBJ1-2	TGTGCCAGCAGCTTAGAGAGGAACTATGGCTACACCTTC	CASSLERNYGYTF
TRBD1	TRBV15	-	TRBJ2-7	TGTGCCACCAGCAGAACCCGACAGGGGTCATTGTATCGCGAGCAGTACTTC	CATSRTRQGSLYREQYF
-	TRBV10-3	-	TRBJ1-2	TGTGCCATCAGTGACCGATACTTGACAGGAATCTATGGCTACACCTTC	CAISDRYLTGIYGYTF
TRBD2	TRBV4-2	-	TRBJ2-1	TGTGCCAGCAGCCAAGAGACTAGCGGGGAACCGTACAATGAGCAGTTCTTC	CASSQETSGEPYNEQFF
TRBD1	TRBV29-1	-	TRBJ1-2	TGCAGCGGGGGACAGCTCTATGGCTACACCTTC	CSGGQLYGYTF
TRBD1	TRBV7-9	-	TRBJ1-1	TGTGCCAGCAGCTCCCGGGACAGAAACACTGAAGCTTTCTTT	CASSSRDRNTEAFF
-	TRBV19	-	TRBJ2-1	TGTGCCAGTAGTCCCCGGAGGGGGGTAGAAGATGAGCAGTTCTTC	CASSPRRGVEDEQFF
-	TRBV5-1	few	TRBJ2-7	TGCGCCAGCAGCCAAAGCTCCTACGAGCAGTACTTC	CASSQSSYEQYF
-	TRBV27	-	TRBJ1-2	TGTGCCAGCAGTTTTTATGGGAACTATGGCTACACCTTC	CASSFYGNYGYTF
TRBD2	TRBV11-2	once	TRBJ2-7	TGTGCCAGCAGCACACCGGGACTAGCGGCCTACGAGCAGTACTTC	CASSTPGLAAYEQYF
TRBD1	TRBV5-1	-	TRBJ1-2	TGCGCCAGCAGCCTGAATGTGGGGACAGAGGTTTACACCTTC	CASSLNVGTEVYTF
-	TRBV6-5	-	TRBJ1-3	TGTGCCAGCACGGATCTGGGAAACACCATATATTTT	CASTDLGNTIYF
-	TRBV14	-	TRBJ2-7	TGTGCCAGCAGCCTCCAGGGCGGAGCAGACTACGAGCAGTACTTC	CASSLQGGADYEQYF
-	TRBV9	once	TRBJ1-4	TGTGCCAGCAGCGTAGGGGGAGGAGAAAAACTGTTTTTT	CASSVGGGEKLFF
-	TRBV7-2	-	TRBJ2-1	TGTGCCAGCAGCCCCGGCGCCAGGACTTACAATAAGCAGTTCTTC	CASSPGARTYNKQFF